Below are 16 T cell receptor beta chains sequenced from a single sample in a study of blood T cell repertoires in COVID-19. Clones were read by immunoSEQ multiplex PCR, and TCRdb kept only the in-frame ones, dropping some. The repertoire holds tens of thousands of clones, with 86% as singletons. Sequenced material: peripheral blood. Receptors originate from a man aged 30-40 years with acute or convalescent COVID-19.

The chain is built from TRBV28 and TRBJ1-6; D unclear. The germline V and J ends were trimmed by 5 bases and 6 bases, with 8 bases remaining between them. The CDR3 covers 13 residues. CDR1 and CDR2 (germline): MDHEN, SYDVKM. The CDR3 here is CASSQDSNSPLHF. The CDR3 DNA reads as TGTGCCAGCAGTCAAGACTCTAATTCACCCCTCCACTTT.

V gene TRBV7-9 combines with J gene TRBJ1-1, with no clear D. Trimming shortened V by 11 bases and J by 7 bases, and 20 bases separated the two germline ends. The V gene's germline CDR1 is SEHNR and CDR2 FQNEAQ (reference sequence). The CDR3 runs 13 residues. Here the CDR3 DNA reads TGTGCCTCCGAGGACCGGGGTGGAAGTGAAGCTTTCTTT. The encoded protein is CASEDRGGSEAFF.

The rearrangement uses TRBV4-1 and TRBJ2-4, with TRBD2 as a possible D gene (5 bases). Germline V lookup: CDR1 MGHRA, CDR2 YSYEKL. This CDR3 has 19 amino acids. The ends were cut back, 1 base at V and 4 bases at J, with 23 bases in the middle. The CDR3 nucleotides are TGCGCCAGCAGCCAAGGGTCAGCCTCCTCGGGTCGGGATAAAAACATTCAGTACTTC. Encoded protein: CASSQGSASSGRDKNIQYF.

The rearrangement joins TRBV29-1 to TRBJ2-7; 7 bases align to TRBD1. The CDR3 has 14 amino acids. Germline V gene lookup returns CDR1 SQVTM and CDR2 ANQGSEA. V gave up 4 bases and J gave up 0 bases; unmatched junction bases: 6. CDR3 nucleotide sequence: TGCAGCGTTGCCCCACAGGGGATCTCCTACGAGCAGTACTTC. This codes for CSVAPQGISYEQYF.

The chain recombines TRBV29-1 with TRBJ2-1; D is perhaps TRBD2 (6 bases). From germline, CDR1 is SQVTM and CDR2 ANQGSEA. The CDR3 totals 12 residues. Deletions cut 0 bases from V and 10 bases from J, with 10 bases between. The DNA for the CDR3 is TGCAGCGTTGAAGAACGGGACTGGGAGCAGTTCTTC. This sequence encodes CSVEERDWEQFF.

By sample share, this clone is medium-sized (0.01 to 0.1%). The chain is built from TRBV7-9 and TRBJ2-2; perhaps TRBD2 as D (5 bases). The germline V and J ends were trimmed by 5 bases and 1 base, with 14 bases remaining between them. The germline V gene encodes CDR1 SEHNR and CDR2 FQNEAQ (reference sequence). The CDR3 is 16 residues long. CDR3 protein: CASSAIGGLNTGELFF. The DNA of the CDR3 is TGTGCCAGCAGCGCTATTGGAGGTTTGAACACCGGGGAGCTGTTTTTT. Based on the CDR3 plus reference TRBV7-9 and TRBJ2-2, the full variable domain is DTGVSQNPRHKITKRGQNVTFRCDPISEHNRLYWYRQTLGQGPEFLTYFQNEAQLEKSRLLSDRFSAERPKGSFSTLEIQRTEQGDSAMYLCASSAIGGLNTGELFFGEGSRLTVL.

The gene calls are TRBV27 and TRBJ1-2, with unresolved D. V gave up 6 bases and J gave up 5 bases, with 13 bases separating them. The germline V gene encodes CDR1 MNHEY and CDR2 SMNVEV (reference sequence). The CDR3 has 13 residues. Here the CDR3 DNA reads TGTGCCAGCAGCGGTAGAGGGCCTTATGGCTACACCTTC. This sequence encodes CASSGRGPYGYTF.

This chain links TRBV7-3 with TRBJ2-7; TRBD2 matches 9 bases. The CDR3 contains 15 residues. The J segment lost 7 bases and the V segment lost 1 base, leaving 8 bases of the junction unmatched. Germline CDR1 SGHTA, CDR2 FQGTGA. In DNA form, the CDR3 reads TGTGCCAGCAGCTTAAAGGCGGGAGGGCCAAGTGAGCAGTACTTC. Encoded protein: CASSLKAGGPSEQYF.

V gene TRBV30 combines with J gene TRBJ1-2; tentative D call: TRBD1 (6 bases). This CDR3 is built from 13 residues. CDR1 GTSNPN and CDR2 SVGIG come from the germline V gene (reference sequence). V was clipped by 0 bases and J by 8 bases, with 13 bases between them. CDR3: CAWSVGGHRGYTF. The CDR3 nucleotides are TGTGCCTGGAGTGTCGGGGGGCATCGGGGCTACACCTTC.

V and J are TRBV14 and TRBJ2-7; 11 bases line up with TRBD1. CDR3 length equals 15 residues. The germline CDR1 and CDR2 sequences are SGHDN and FVKESK. The V segment lost 3 bases and the J segment 4 bases; nucleotides outside the gene matches: 5. The CDR3 DNA sequence: TGTGCCAGCAGCCATCCGGGACAGGGGGAGTACGAGCAGTACTTC. This translates into CASSHPGQGEYEQYF.

The gene calls are TRBV19 and TRBJ2-1; D not resolved. Trimming took 6 bases from V and 0 from J, leaving 24 bases between them. CDR3 length equals 19 residues. Germline CDR1 and CDR2: LNHDA and SQIVND (reference sequence). The DNA of the CDR3 is TGTGCCAGTAGCGCCAACCGCCGAGGTGGAGCGAGCTCCTACAATGAGCAGTTCTTC. Its translation is CASSANRRGGASSYNEQFF.

V usage is TRBV5-1 and J usage is TRBJ2-1, with 8 positions matching TRBD2. Trimming cost V 3 bases and J 6 bases; bases outside gene matches: 8. CDR1 and CDR2 (germline): SGHRS, YFSETQ. The CDR3 covers 15 residues. DNA of the CDR3: TGCGCCAGCAGCTCCTTAACTAGCGGAGGCAATGAGCAGTTCTTC. Protein: CASSSLTSGGNEQFF.

The rearrangement joins TRBV28 to TRBJ2-7, with 7 bases matching TRBD2. The CDR3 contains 13 residues. CDR1 is MDHEN, CDR2 SYDVKM, per germline. Trimming at V came to 5 bases and at J to 6 bases, leaving 7 bases not matched to a gene. CDR3 sequence (DNA): TGTGCCAGCAGTCCTGGACTAGTCTCCGAGCAGTACTTC. Its protein is CASSPGLVSEQYF.

The rearrangement links TRBV3-1 (or the pseudogene TRBV3-2) to TRBJ1-1, with D tentatively TRBD1 (5 bases). Per germline, CDR1 LGHDT and CDR2 YNNKEL (reference sequence). Deletions cut 4 bases from V and 1 base from J, with 7 bases between. The CDR3 is 13 residues long. The DNA of the CDR3 is TGTGCCAGCAGCCGCGGACAGAACACTGAAGCTTTCTTT. Residues: CASSRGQNTEAFF.

DNA of the CDR3: TGTGCCAGCAGCAATACAGGGTTCTCTGGAAACACCATATATTTT. Protein: CASSNTGFSGNTIYF. V usage is TRBV6-6 and J usage is TRBJ1-3; a possible D gene is TRBD1 (6 bases). Trimming left V 6 bases short and J 0 bases short, with 12 bases between. Germline CDR1 is MNHNY and CDR2 is SVGAGI (reference sequence). The CDR3 runs to 15 residues.

This clone was recorded only once. The chain uses TRBV10-2 and TRBJ2-7, with D possibly TRBD2 on 6 matching bases. Germline V gene sequence: CDR1 WSHSY, CDR2 SAAADI. The length of the CDR3 is 12 residues. The V and J ends lost 11 bases and 3 bases respectively, with 14 bases between them. For the CDR3, the DNA is TGCGCCGGAAATCGCGGGATCTACGAGCAGTACTTC. This codes for CAGNRGIYEQYF.